The present entry profiles one T cell receptor beta chain with its context. The antigen remains unidentified. V gave up 0 bases and J gave up 9 bases; unmatched junction bases: 4. From germline, CDR1 is SGHNT and CDR2 YENEEA. CDR3 length: 15 amino acids. The repertoire was sequenced with immunoSEQ multiplex PCR; TCRdb's copy has only in-frame clones and lacks some. Seen here are about 180,000 clones, roughly 89% observed once, and the top ten hold 1.4%. This sample is drawn from a study of cytomegalovirus exposure and HLA in healthy donors. Study outcomes and limitations: The listing of roughly 160 TCR beta chains classed them as cytomegalovirus-associated. Under in vitro conditions, a few CMV-associated chains were confirmed as specific for CMV antigens.

The specimen sequenced was PBMCs. The clonotype was recovered from a woman aged 25 to 39 in good health and CMV-seronegative. The chain has TRBV11-3 and TRBJ2-1; 11 bases are shared with TRBD2. The CDR3 DNA sequence: TGTGCCAGCAGCTTAGAAGGTAGCGGGGGGGCTGAGCAGTTCTTC. Amino acids: CASSLEGSGGAEQFF. Complete variable domain (other parts from reference TRBV11-3 and TRBJ2-1): EAGVVQSPRYKIIEKKQPVAFWCNPISGHNTLYWYLQNLGQGPELLIRYENEEAVDDSQLPKDRFSAERLKGVDSTLKIQPAELGDSAVYLCASSLEGSGGAEQFFGPGTRLTVL.